This T cell receptor beta chain emerged from a study of monozygotic twins with inflammatory bowel disease (dated by TCRdb to between 2018 and 2020). As for the study more broadly: In total, around 28 monozygotic twin pairs made up the full study: 19 Danish pairs, all IBD-discordant, plus nine German pairs, of which four were IBD-concordant and five were IBD-discordant. Within discordant pairs, disease-associated traits were sought mainly by comparing IBD patients with their genetically identical healthy co-twins. Each individual had, on average, about 151 000 unique TCRalpha sequences and 181 000 unique TCRbeta sequences available for analysis. Broad study findings and their caveats: No difference in repertoire similarity was observed between concordant and discordant twins, possibly owing to limited statistical power. The results gave no support for a single strong signal or clonotype linked to IBD. IBD patients shared fewer clonotypes with other individuals than healthy twins did, most markedly in patients showing signs of disease activity. Measured by the inverse Simpson index, TCRbeta repertoire diversity was lower in IBD patients than in their healthy co-twins. The analysis was unable to tell apart different T cell subtypes. Because patients were on differing immunosuppressive treatments, the repertoires may have picked up extra background noise and inter-individual variability.

The library came from 5' RACE. Preparation of each TCR library used 3,000 to 4,000 ng of total RNA. For each sample, cDNA was synthesized in eight separate reactions using SMARTScribe reverse transcriptase. Unique molecular identifiers containing a 6-nucleotide sample barcode were introduced through template switching during cDNA synthesis. Two nested PCRs of roughly 15 and 9 cycles amplified the TCRalpha and TCRbeta cDNA, and bead purification followed each PCR. Before amplification, the cDNA was treated with uracil DNA-glycosylase and purified using the QIAquick PCR purification kit. In the second PCR, Illumina TruSeq-compatible adapters and sample-specific barcodes were added. TapeStation and Qubit were used to check library quality and concentration, and 5 to 6 ng of each library went into the pool. The pooled libraries were sequenced with 2 x 100 bp reads and custom sequencing primers on an Illumina HiSeq2500 single-index Rapid Run. The published analysis was carried out like this. MiGEC version 1.2.6 was used for UMI-based consensus assembly to correct PCR and sequencing errors. MiXCR version 2.1.1 was used to carry out V(D)J alignment, clonotype assembly and CDR3 extraction. To normalise gene usage, clonotype sharing and MAIT/NKT TCR abundance, the analysis used the top 1000, 10 000 and 20 000 clonotypes per sample. Diversity was computed as the inverse Simpson index with the vegan R package after downsampling to 27 000 UMIs. Paired Mann-Whitney U tests on discordant twin pairs were used, with Benjamini-Hochberg multiple-testing correction. The reads underwent TCRdb reprocessing, giving one record for each CDR3 protein sequence and no DNA. Here the V and J calls rest on TCRdb's processing, not on the authors' analysis. The table held for this sample gives some 190,000 distinct CDR3 sequences. The biggest ten clones account for around 7.7% of the sample.

For this clonotype: The antigen this receptor binds is unknown.

The CDR3 starts with the cysteine, ends with the phenylalanine, and has 13 residues. No DNA sequence is on record. The germline V gene provides CDR1 SGHTA and CDR2 FQGNSA. From each donor, a roughly 2.5 ml peripheral blood sample was collected into PAXgene tubes and stored at -80 degrees C. Total RNA was isolated from whole blood with the PAXgene blood miRNA kit on an automated QIAcube, without T cell sorting. Deep TCRalpha and TCRbeta repertoire profiling with unique molecular barcoding was performed on peripheral blood of monozygotic twin pairs concordant or discordant for inflammatory bowel disease. For every twin pair, smoking habits were documented, and each individual was categorised as a current, former or never smoker.

Specimen: blood. The source of this sequence is a human donor with ulcerative colitis or Crohn's disease, or a healthy co-twin of an affected twin (not recorded which). The V and J genes are TRBV7-2 and TRBJ2-1; no DNA is available, so the TRBD1 call from TCRdb remains unchecked. The CDR3 sequence is CASSLGGVDEQFF.